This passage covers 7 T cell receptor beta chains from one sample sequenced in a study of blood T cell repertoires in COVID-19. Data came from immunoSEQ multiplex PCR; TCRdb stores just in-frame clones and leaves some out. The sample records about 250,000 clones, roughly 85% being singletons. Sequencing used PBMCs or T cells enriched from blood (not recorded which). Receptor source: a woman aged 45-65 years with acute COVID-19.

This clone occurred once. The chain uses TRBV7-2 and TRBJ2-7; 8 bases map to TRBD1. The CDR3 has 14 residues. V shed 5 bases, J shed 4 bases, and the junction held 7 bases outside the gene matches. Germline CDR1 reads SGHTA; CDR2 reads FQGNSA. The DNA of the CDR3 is TGTGCCAGCAGCAAGCGACAGGGGAGGTACGAGCAGTACTTC. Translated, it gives CASSKRQGRYEQYF.

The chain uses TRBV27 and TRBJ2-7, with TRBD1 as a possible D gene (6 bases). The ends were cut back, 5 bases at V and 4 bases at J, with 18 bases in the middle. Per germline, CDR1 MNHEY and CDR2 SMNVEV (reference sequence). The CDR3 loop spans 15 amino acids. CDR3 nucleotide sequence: TGTGCCAGCAGTCCGGATGGGGGCAGGAATTACGAGCAGTACTTC. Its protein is CASSPDGGRNYEQYF.

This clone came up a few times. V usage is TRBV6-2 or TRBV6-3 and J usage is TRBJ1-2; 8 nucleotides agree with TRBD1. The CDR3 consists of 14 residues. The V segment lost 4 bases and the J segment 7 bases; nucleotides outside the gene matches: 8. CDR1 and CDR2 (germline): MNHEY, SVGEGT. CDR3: CASSSLWTGPGYTF. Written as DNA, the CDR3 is TGTGCCAGCAGTTCCCTCTGGACAGGGCCTGGCTACACCTTC.

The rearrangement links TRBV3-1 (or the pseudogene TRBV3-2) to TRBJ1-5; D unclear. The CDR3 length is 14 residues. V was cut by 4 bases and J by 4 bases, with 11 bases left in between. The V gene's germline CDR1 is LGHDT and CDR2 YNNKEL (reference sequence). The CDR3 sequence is CASSLDMANQPQHF. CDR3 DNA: TGTGCCAGCAGCCTCGACATGGCTAATCAGCCCCAGCATTTT.

The CDR3 region is CASRHPTGENTEAFF. The CDR3 region has the DNA TGTGCCAGCAGGCATCCGACAGGGGAGAACACTGAAGCTTTCTTT. The chain links TRBV9 to TRBJ1-1; 8 bases align to TRBD1. V was pared by 5 bases and J by 1 base, with 7 bases of the junction left unmatched. The CDR3 extends over 15 amino acids. The V gene's germline CDR1 is SGDLS and CDR2 YYNGEE.

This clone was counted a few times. CDR3 region: CASSLSGGSNYGYTF. DNA for the CDR3: TGCGCCAGCAGCTTGTCAGGGGGCTCCAACTATGGCTACACCTTC. The rearrangement links TRBV5-1 to TRBJ1-2, with 8 bases aligning to TRBD1. Losses at the gene ends were 1 base for V and 2 bases for J; bases not matched to a gene: 4. Germline-derived CDR1 and CDR2 are SGHRS and YFSETQ. There are 15 residues in the CDR3.

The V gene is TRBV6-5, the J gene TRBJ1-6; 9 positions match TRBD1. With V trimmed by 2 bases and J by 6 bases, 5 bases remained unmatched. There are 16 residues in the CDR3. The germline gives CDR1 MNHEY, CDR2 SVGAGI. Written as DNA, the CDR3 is TGTGCCAGCAGTTACCCCCTGGACAGGGGTAATTCACCCCTCCACTTT. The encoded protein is CASSYPLDRGNSPLHF.